This T cell receptor (beta chain) was observed in a study of T cells expressing NK-cell markers. Germline V gene sequence: CDR1 SGHAT, CDR2 FQNNGV. The CDR3 contains 15 residues. TCRdb processed the 5' RACE reads again and assigns one entry to each CDR3 protein, with no DNA. Listed are 200,000 to 300,000 distinct CDR3 sequences; 0.39% falls within the top ten. This receptor was obtained from a man between 18 and 29 years old in good health. The chain recombines TRBV11-2 with TRBJ2-5; TCRdb lists TRBD1, though no DNA is available to test this call. Sequencing input: blood T cells: a sorted CD56 or NKG2C T cell subset, CD4+ or CD8+ T cells, or bulk PBMC T cells (not recorded which). The chain's CDR3 is CASSSGGAVQETQYF.